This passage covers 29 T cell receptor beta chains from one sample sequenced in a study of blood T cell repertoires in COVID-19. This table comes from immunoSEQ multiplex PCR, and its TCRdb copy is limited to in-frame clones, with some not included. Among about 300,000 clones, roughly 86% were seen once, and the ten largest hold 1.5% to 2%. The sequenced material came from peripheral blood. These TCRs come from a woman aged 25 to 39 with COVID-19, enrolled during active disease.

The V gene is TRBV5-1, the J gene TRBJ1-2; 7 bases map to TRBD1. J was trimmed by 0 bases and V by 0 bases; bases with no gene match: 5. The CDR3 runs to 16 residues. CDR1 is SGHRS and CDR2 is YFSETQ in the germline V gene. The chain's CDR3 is CASSLGGTAANYGYTF. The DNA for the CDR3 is TGCGCCAGCAGCTTGGGGGGGACAGCAGCTAACTATGGCTACACCTTC.

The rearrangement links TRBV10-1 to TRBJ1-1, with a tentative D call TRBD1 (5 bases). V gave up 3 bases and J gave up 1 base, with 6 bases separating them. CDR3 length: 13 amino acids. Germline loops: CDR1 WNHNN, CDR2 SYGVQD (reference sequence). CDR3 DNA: TGCGCCAGCAGTGACAGGGCGAACACTGAAGCTTTCTTT. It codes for CASSDRANTEAFF.

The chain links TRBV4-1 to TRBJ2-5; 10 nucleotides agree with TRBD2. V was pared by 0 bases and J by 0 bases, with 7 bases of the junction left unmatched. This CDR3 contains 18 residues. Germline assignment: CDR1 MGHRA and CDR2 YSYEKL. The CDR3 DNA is TGCGCCAGCAGCCAAGATCGATTTAGCGGGGGGCACCAAGAGACCCAGTACTTC. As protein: CASSQDRFSGGHQETQYF.

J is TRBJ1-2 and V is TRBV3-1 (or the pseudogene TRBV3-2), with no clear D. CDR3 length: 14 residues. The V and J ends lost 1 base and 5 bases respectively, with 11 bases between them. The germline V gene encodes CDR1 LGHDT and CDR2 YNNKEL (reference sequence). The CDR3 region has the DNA TGTGCCAGCAGCCAAGTGACATCGGGATATGGCTACACCTTC. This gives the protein CASSQVTSGYGYTF.

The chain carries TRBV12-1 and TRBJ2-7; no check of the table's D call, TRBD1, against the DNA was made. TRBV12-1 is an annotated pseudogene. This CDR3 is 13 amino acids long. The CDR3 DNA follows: TGTGCCAGCAGCCATAGGGGGTCGTTGAAGCAGTACGTC. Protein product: CASSHRGSLKQYV.

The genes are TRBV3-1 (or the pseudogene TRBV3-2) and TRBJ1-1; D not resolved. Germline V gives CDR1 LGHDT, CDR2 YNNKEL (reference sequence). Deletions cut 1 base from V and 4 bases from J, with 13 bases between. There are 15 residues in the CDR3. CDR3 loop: CASSQGAILGTEAFF. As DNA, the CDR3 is TGTGCCAGCAGCCAAGGGGCGATTCTGGGCACTGAAGCTTTCTTT.

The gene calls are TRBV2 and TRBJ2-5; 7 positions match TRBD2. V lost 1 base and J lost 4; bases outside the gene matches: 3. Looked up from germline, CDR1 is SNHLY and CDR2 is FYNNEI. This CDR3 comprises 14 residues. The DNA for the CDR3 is TGTGCCAGCAGTGAAGGACTAGCCGCAGAGACCCAGTACTTC. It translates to CASSEGLAAETQYF.

The CDR3 loop is CASRQGFTEAFF. The CDR3 bases are TGTGCCAGCAGACAGGGATTCACTGAAGCTTTCTTT. J is TRBJ1-1 and V is TRBV6-5; weak D call: TRBD1 (6 bases). Germline lookup yields CDR1 MNHEY and CDR2 SVGAGI. The V and J ends lost 6 bases and 4 bases respectively, with 9 bases between them. CDR3 length equals 12 residues.

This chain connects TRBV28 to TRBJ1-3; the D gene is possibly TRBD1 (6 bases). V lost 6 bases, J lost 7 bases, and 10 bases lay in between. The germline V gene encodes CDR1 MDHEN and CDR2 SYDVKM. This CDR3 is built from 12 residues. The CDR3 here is CASSRQANTIYF. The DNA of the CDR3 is TGTGCCAGCAGCCGACAGGCGAACACCATATATTTT.

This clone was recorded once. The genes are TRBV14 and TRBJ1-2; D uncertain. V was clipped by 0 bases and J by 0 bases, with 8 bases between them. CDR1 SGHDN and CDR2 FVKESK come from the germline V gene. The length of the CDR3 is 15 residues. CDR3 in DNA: TGTGCCAGCAGCCAAGACTACGGAGCTAACTATGGCTACACCTTC. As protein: CASSQDYGANYGYTF.

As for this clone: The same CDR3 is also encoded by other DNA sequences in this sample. CDR3 amino acids: CASSVDGQGNQPQHF. The CDR3 DNA is TGTGCCAGCAGCGTAGATGGGCAGGGCAATCAGCCCCAGCATTTT. The chain employs TRBV9 and TRBJ1-5; unclear D gene. V gave up 0 bases and J gave up 2 bases, with 9 bases separating them. The CDR3 is 15 residues long. Germline lookup yields CDR1 SGDLS and CDR2 YYNGEE.

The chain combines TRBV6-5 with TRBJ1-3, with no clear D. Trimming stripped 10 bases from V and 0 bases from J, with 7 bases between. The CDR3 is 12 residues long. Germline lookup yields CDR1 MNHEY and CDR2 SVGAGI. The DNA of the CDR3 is TGTGCCACCCTCTCCTCTGGAAACACCATATATTTT. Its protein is CATLSSGNTIYF.

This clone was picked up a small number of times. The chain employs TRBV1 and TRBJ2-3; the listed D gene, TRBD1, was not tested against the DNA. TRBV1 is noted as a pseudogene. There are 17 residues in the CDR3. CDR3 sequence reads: CTSSQDKGAEGTDTQYF. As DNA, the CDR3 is TGCACCAGCAGCCAAGATAAGGGGGCTGAGGGCACAGATACGCAGTATTTT.

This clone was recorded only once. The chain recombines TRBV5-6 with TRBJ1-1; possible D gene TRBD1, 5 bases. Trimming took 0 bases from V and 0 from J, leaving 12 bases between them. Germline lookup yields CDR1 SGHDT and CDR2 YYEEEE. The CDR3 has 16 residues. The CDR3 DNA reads TGTGCCAGCAGCTTGGAGGTGGGGCGACTGAACACTGAAGCTTTCTTT. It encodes CASSLEVGRLNTEAFF.

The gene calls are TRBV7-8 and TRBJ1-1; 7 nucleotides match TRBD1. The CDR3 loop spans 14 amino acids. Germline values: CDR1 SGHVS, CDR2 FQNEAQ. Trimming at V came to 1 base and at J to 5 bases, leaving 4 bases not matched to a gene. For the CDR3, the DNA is TGTGCCAGCAGCTTAGTAAGGACAGGAACTGAAGCTTTCTTT. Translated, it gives CASSLVRTGTEAFF.

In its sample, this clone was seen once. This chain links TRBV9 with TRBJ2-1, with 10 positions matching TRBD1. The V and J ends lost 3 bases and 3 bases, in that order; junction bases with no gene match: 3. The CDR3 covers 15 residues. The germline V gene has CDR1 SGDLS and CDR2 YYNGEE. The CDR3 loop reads CASSAGTGVYNEQFF. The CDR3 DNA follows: TGTGCCAGCAGCGCCGGGACAGGGGTCTACAATGAGCAGTTCTTC.

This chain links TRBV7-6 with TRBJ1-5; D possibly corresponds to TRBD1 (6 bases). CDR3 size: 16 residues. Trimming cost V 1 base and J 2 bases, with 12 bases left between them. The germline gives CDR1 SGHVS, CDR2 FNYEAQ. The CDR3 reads CASSLGTGLGNQPQHF. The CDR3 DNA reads TGTGCCAGCAGCTTAGGAACAGGGCTGGGCAATCAGCCCCAGCATTTT.

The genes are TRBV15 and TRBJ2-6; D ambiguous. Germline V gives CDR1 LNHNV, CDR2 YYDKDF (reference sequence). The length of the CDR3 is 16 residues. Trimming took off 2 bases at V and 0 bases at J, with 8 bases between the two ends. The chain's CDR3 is CATSRNPLSGANVLTF. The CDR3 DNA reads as TGTGCCACCAGCAGAAATCCCCTCTCTGGGGCCAACGTCCTGACTTTC. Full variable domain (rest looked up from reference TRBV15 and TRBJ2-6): DAMVIQNPRYQVTQFGKPVTLSCSQTLNHNVMYWYQQKSSQAPKLLFHYYDKDFNNEADTPDNFQSRRPNTSFCFLDIRSPGLGDTAMYLCATSRNPLSGANVLTFGAGSRLTVL.

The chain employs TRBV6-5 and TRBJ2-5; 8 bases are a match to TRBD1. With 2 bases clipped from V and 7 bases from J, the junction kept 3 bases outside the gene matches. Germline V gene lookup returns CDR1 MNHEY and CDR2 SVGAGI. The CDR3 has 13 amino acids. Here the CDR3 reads CASSYSDRGTQYF. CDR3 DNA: TGTGCCAGCAGTTACAGTGACAGGGGGACCCAGTACTTC.

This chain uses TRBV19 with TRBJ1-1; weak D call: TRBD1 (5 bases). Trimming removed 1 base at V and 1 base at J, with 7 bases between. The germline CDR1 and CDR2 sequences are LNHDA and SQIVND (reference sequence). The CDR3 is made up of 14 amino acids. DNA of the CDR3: TGTGCCAGTAGTATAGTAACAGGGAACACTGAAGCTTTCTTT. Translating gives CASSIVTGNTEAFF.

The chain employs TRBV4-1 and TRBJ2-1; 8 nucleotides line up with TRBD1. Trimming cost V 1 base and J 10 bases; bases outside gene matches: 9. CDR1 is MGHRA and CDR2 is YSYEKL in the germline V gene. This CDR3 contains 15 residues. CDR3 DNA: TGCGCCAGCAGCCAAGTCGACAGGGGTATGCGGGAGCAGTTCTTC. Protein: CASSQVDRGMREQFF.

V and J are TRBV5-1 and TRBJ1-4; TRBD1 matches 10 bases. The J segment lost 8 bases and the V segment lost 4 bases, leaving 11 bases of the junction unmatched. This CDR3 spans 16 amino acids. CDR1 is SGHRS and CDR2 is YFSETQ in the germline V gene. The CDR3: CASSPSGGTGDEKLFF. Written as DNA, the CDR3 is TGCGCCAGCAGCCCCTCAGGCGGGACAGGGGACGAAAAACTGTTTTTT.

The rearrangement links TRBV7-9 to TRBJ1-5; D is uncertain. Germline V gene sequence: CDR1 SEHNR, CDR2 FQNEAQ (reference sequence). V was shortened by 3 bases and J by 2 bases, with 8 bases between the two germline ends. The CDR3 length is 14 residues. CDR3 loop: CASSFGQGNQPQHF. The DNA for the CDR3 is TGTGCCAGCAGCTTTGGGCAGGGCAATCAGCCCCAGCATTTT.

CDR3 DNA sequence: TGTGCCAGCAGCCCGGGACTGGCCAGATTCCAAGAGACCCAGTACTTC. Translated: CASSPGLARFQETQYF. This sequence joins TRBV3-1 (or the pseudogene TRBV3-2) and TRBJ2-5, with a tentative D call TRBD2 (6 bases). Germline V gene sequence: CDR1 LGHDT, CDR2 YNNKEL (reference sequence). Trimming removed 4 bases from V and 1 base from J, with 16 bases in between. This CDR3 region has 16 residues.

The CDR3 here is CASSLPGLAGYEQFF. CDR3 bases: TGTGCCAGCAGCTTGCCGGGACTAGCGGGGTATGAGCAGTTCTTC. V usage is TRBV5-4 and J usage is TRBJ2-1; 13 bases line up with TRBD2. With V trimmed by 1 base and J by 8 bases, 3 bases remained unmatched. The CDR3 is made up of 15 amino acids. Germline V gene data show CDR1 as SGHNT and CDR2 as YYREEE (reference sequence).

CDR3: CASSSLRLAGGLGTGELFF. The CDR3, as DNA: TGTGCCAGCAGTTCCCTACGACTAGCGGGGGGGCTCGGCACCGGGGAGCTGTTTTTT. The chain carries TRBV6-2 or TRBV6-3 and TRBJ2-2; TRBD2 matches at 14 bases. The ends lost 4 bases at V and 4 bases at J; junction bases unmatched: 11. The CDR3 has 19 amino acids. Germline lookup yields CDR1 MNHEY and CDR2 SVGEGT.

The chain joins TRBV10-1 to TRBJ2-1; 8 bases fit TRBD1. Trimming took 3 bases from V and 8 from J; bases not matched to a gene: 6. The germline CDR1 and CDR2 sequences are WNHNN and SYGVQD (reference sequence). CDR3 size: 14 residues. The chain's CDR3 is CASSDPGGSDEQFF. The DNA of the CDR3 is TGCGCCAGCAGTGACCCAGGGGGCTCGGATGAGCAGTTCTTC.

In nucleotides, the CDR3 is TGTGCCAGCAGTCGCAGGGACTCTGGAAACACCATATATTTT. Translating gives CASSRRDSGNTIYF. This chain connects TRBV13 to TRBJ1-3; D possibly corresponds to TRBD1 (5 bases). V was cut by 6 bases and J by 0 bases, with 9 bases left in between. Germline values: CDR1 PRHDT, CDR2 FYEKMQ (reference sequence). The CDR3 is 14 residues long.

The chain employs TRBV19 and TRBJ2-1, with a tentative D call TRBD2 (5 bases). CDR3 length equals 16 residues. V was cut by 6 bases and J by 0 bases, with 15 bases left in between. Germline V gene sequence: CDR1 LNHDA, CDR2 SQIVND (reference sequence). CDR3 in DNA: TGTGCCAGTAGCCCCAGGACTCAAAGCTCCTACAATGAGCAGTTCTTC. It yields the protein CASSPRTQSSYNEQFF.